This T cell receptor (beta chain) is from a study of cytomegalovirus exposure and HLA in healthy donors. Study-level findings and limits: Analysis was performed later, and it showed HLA-associated TCR beta chains to be more clonally expanded than equally common others. Segments of the TCR beta V type were, in most cases, productive about 87% or about 30% of the time in an earlier analysis.

About this clone itself: Its cognate antigen is unknown.

The J segment lost 8 bases and the V segment lost 5 bases, leaving 10 bases of the junction unmatched. CDR3 size: 14 residues. Germline loops: CDR1 SGHNT, CDR2 YYREEE (reference sequence). The PCR used 60 Vbeta and 13 Jbeta primers. Only in-frame clones appear in the TCRdb table, and some are missing; sequencing was by immunoSEQ multiplex PCR. The table has 150,000 to 200,000 clones, around four fifths seen once; the top ten hold roughly 10%. The donors gave bone marrow, and they were healthy. The origin of this receptor is a man between 18 and 35 years old in good health and CMV-seropositive. The sample was PBMCs. The rearrangement links TRBV5-4 to TRBJ2-1, with 7 bases lining up with TRBD2. In nucleotides, the CDR3 is TGTGCCAGCAGTTTAAGGGCCGGGGGGTATGAGCAGTTCTTC. Amino acids: CASSLRAGGYEQFF.